The 19 T cell receptor beta chains below come from one sample, sequenced in a study of CD8 T cells in ankylosing spondylitis. TCRdb re-called the 5' RACE reads with MiXCR, one entry per CDR3 protein. Of about 540,000 distinct CDR3 sequences detected, 12% appear once; the ten largest clones hold 6.8%. These receptors' antigens are unknown. Regarding the study as a whole: A motif of seven or eight highly homologous TCR beta variants was seen as apparently characteristic of ankylosing spondylitis blood.

Sequencing input: blood, either unsorted or a sorted T cell fraction (not recorded which). These receptors all stem from a male donor with ankylosing spondylitis.

This clonotype has more than one count but fewer than ten. The V and J genes are TRBV5-1 and TRBJ1-2, with D uncertain. The CDR3 is made up of 13 amino acids. V shed 0 bases and J shed 5 bases, with 8 bases lying between them. Per germline, CDR1 SGHRS and CDR2 YFSETQ. The CDR3 bases are TGCGCCAGCAGCTTGGGAGGGAAGTATGGCTACACCTTC. Amino acid sequence: CASSLGGKYGYTF.

This chain links TRBV3-1 with TRBJ1-2, with D hard to call. The V gene's germline CDR1 is LGHDT and CDR2 YNNKEL (reference sequence). V was trimmed by 5 bases and J by 8 bases, leaving 21 bases between them. This CDR3 is 15 amino acids long. The DNA of the CDR3 is TGTGCCAGCAGCGCTTCCCTGGGGAGAGCGCTCGGCTACACCTTC. This encodes CASSASLGRALGYTF.

This clonotype has a count of ten or more. The V gene is TRBV12-3 or TRBV12-4, the J gene TRBJ2-2; perhaps TRBD2 as D (6 bases). Trimming shortened V by 6 bases and J by 3 bases, and 8 bases separated the two germline ends. The CDR3 length is 13 residues. This CDR3 reads CASSSSDTGELFF. The CDR3 DNA is TGTGCCAGCAGCTCTAGCGACACCGGGGAGCTGTTTTTT.

The gene calls are TRBV7-2 and TRBJ2-1; 16 bases are shared with TRBD2. The CDR3 extends over 17 amino acids. Germline V gene data show CDR1 as SGHTA and CDR2 as FQGNSA. The V and J ends lost 3 bases and 9 bases, in that order; junction bases with no gene match: 8. The CDR3 protein is CASSFSGTSGRGVEQFF. As DNA, the CDR3 is TGTGCCAGCAGCTTCTCCGGGACTAGCGGGAGGGGGGTTGAGCAGTTCTTC.

This clonotype was counted a few times. The rearrangement uses TRBV20-1 and TRBJ1-1; a possible D gene is TRBD1 (5 bases). CDR3 size: 11 residues. Trimming removed 3 bases at V and 7 bases at J, with 9 bases between. The germline CDR1 and CDR2 sequences are DFQATT and SNEGSKA (reference sequence). The CDR3 DNA sequence: TGCAGTGCTAGGGGAACAGGTGAAGCTTTCTTT. This sequence encodes CSARGTGEAFF.

This clonotype came up a few times. The gene calls are TRBV12-3 or TRBV12-4 and TRBJ2-5; D unclear. This CDR3 region has 13 residues. Trimming took off 3 bases at V and 5 bases at J, with 10 bases between the two ends. The CDR3 loop is CASSLTLAETQYF. The CDR3 region has the DNA TGTGCCAGCAGTTTGACTTTGGCGGAGACCCAGTACTTC.

This chain connects TRBV5-1 to TRBJ1-4, with D hard to call. The CDR3 contains 15 residues. Trimming shortened V by 3 bases and J by 0 bases, and 9 bases separated the two germline ends. Germline V CDR1 and CDR2: SGHRS, YFSETQ. For the CDR3, the DNA is TGCGCCAGCAGCTCAAGACAAGCAACTAATGAAAAACTGTTTTTT. Translated, it gives CASSSRQATNEKLFF.

On this clonotype: A much larger clone differs from this one at a single base, so this may be a read error. The V gene is TRBV3-1, the J gene TRBJ1-5, with 7 nucleotides matching TRBD1. There are 14 residues in the CDR3. Germline CDR1 is LGHDT and CDR2 is YNNKEL (reference sequence). The CDR3 reads CASSGNRGNQPQRF. CDR3 in DNA: TGTGCCAGCAGCGGTAACAGGGGCAATCAGCCCCAGCGTTTT.

There are a few counts of this clonotype. The V gene is TRBV24-1, the J gene TRBJ1-5, with D possibly matching TRBD1 (5 bases). The length of the CDR3 is 15 residues. Trimming shortened V by 3 bases and J by 9 bases, and 17 bases separated the two germline ends. Germline V gene data show CDR1 as KGHDR and CDR2 as SFDVKD. The CDR3 DNA is TGTGCCACCAGTGATAATGGGCAGGGTCCGCGGCCCCAGCATTTT. Protein product: CATSDNGQGPRPQHF.

This clonotype was found once. The V call is TRBV30, the J call TRBJ1-1, with D unclear. V was shortened by 0 bases and J by 10 bases, with 15 bases between the two germline ends. The CDR3 is 13 amino acids. Germline CDR1 is GTSNPN and CDR2 is SVGIG (reference sequence). CDR3 DNA sequence: TGTGCCTGGAGTGTAGTCCGCGCCGTGGGAGCTTTCTTT. Protein product: CAWSVVRAVGAFF.

The V gene is TRBV20-1, the J gene TRBJ1-3, with D unclear. The V and J ends lost 4 bases and 0 bases respectively, with 10 bases between them. Germline CDR1 reads DFQATT; CDR2 reads SNEGSKA (reference sequence). The CDR3 has 14 amino acids. CDR3 amino acids: CSATDGFSGNTIYF. CDR3 nucleotides: TGCAGTGCTACGGACGGATTCTCTGGAAACACCATATATTTT.

This chain connects TRBV20-1 to TRBJ2-1, with 9 bases that match TRBD2. This CDR3 region has 14 residues. CDR1 is DFQATT and CDR2 is SNEGSKA in the germline V gene (reference sequence). The junction had 12 bases not matched to a gene; V was cut back by 6 bases and J by 9 bases. The CDR3 DNA reads TGCAGTGCCACCCCGAGCGGGAGGCATCTTGAGCAGTTCTTC. It yields the protein CSATPSGRHLEQFF.

The gene calls are TRBV4-2 and TRBJ1-5; 9 nucleotides match TRBD1. Germline V gene lookup returns CDR1 LGHNA and CDR2 YNFKEQ. V was pared by 1 base and J by 7 bases, with 5 bases of the junction left unmatched. The CDR3 runs to 15 residues. The CDR3 coding sequence is TGTGCCAGCAGCCAAGGCCGACAGGGGGGACAGCCCCAGCATTTT. Encoded protein: CASSQGRQGGQPQHF.

This clonotype has ten or more counts. The chain couples TRBV5-1 to TRBJ1-1; TRBD1 aligns across 7 bases. Losses at the gene ends were 5 bases for V and 1 base for J; bases not matched to a gene: 2. CDR3 length: 13 residues. Germline values: CDR1 SGHRS, CDR2 YFSETQ. CDR3 sequence (DNA): TGCGCCAGCAGTGGACAGGAGAACACTGAAGCTTTCTTT. Translation gives CASSGQENTEAFF.

This clonotype was picked up many times. The rearrangement joins TRBV29-1 to TRBJ1-2, with D possibly TRBD1 on 6 matching bases. The CDR3 sequence is 12 residues long. The germline V and J ends were trimmed by 4 bases and 7 bases, with 13 bases remaining between them. The germline V gene encodes CDR1 SQVTM and CDR2 ANQGSEA. The CDR3 region is CSVVGGAGGYTF. The CDR3 DNA follows: TGCAGCGTTGTTGGGGGGGCCGGTGGCTACACCTTC.

This clonotype was found once. V and J are TRBV19 and TRBJ2-1, with D hard to call. V was pared by 1 base and J by 0 bases, with 7 bases between. This CDR3 region has 15 residues. Germline V CDR1 and CDR2: LNHDA, SQIVND (reference sequence). The CDR3 DNA follows: TGTGCCAGTAGTATAGGCTTGAGCTCCTACAATGAGCAGTTCTTC. It is translated as CASSIGLSSYNEQFF.

This chain joins TRBV20-1 and TRBJ2-7, with 13 bases aligning to TRBD2. The CDR3 covers 15 residues. Germline CDR1 DFQATT, CDR2 SNEGSKA (reference sequence). Trimming removed 5 bases from V and 4 bases from J; junction bases left unmatched: 8. CDR3 amino acids: CSAQPGLAGQYEQYF. The CDR3 bases are TGCAGTGCTCAACCGGGACTAGCGGGACAATACGAGCAGTACTTC.

For this clonotype: At one end the junction does not follow the germline gene, possibly because of a read error. The gene calls are TRBV29-1 and TRBJ1-1; D not resolved. The CDR3 is made up of 10 amino acids. The germline V gene encodes CDR1 SQVTM and CDR2 ANQGSEA. The CDR3 region is CKAGNTEAFF. DNA of the CDR3: TGTAAGGCAGGGAACACTGAAGCTTTCTTT.

The genes are TRBV5-1 and TRBJ1-1; 8 bases align to TRBD1. The CDR3 runs 14 residues. The germline CDR1 and CDR2 sequences are SGHRS and YFSETQ. The ends lost 1 base at V and 7 bases at J; junction bases unmatched: 6. The CDR3 reads CASSLQSGGLEAFF. CDR3 nucleotide sequence: TGCGCCAGCAGCTTGCAATCAGGGGGCCTTGAAGCTTTCTTT. Filled out from reference TRBV5-1 and TRBJ1-1, the complete variable domain reads KAGVTQTPRYLIKTRGQQVTLSCSPISGHRSVSWYQQTPGQGLQFLFEYFSETQRNKGNFPGRFSGRQFSNSRSEMNVSTLELGDSALYLCASSLQSGGLEAFFGQGTRLTVV.